The TCR beta chain described here comes from a study of T cell repertoires in cytomegalovirus infection. Study background: Carrying CMV and the relevant HLA type showed in public TCR beta signatures.

In TCRdb, the reads were re-called with MiXCR into one record per CDR3 protein. The sample consists of roughly 190,000 distinct CDR3 sequences, roughly 9.8% of them appearing once. Concerning this clonotype: The antigen remains unidentified.

Points from the study as a whole: Adding up the frequency of public TCR beta families identified people who carried CMV plus the relevant HLA.

There are 12 residues in the CDR3. The germline V gene encodes CDR1 MDHEN and CDR2 SYDVKM. With 7 bases removed from V and 4 bases from J, the gap between germline ends came to 11 bases. The sequenced sample consisted of PBMCs. The sequence derives from a human donor in good health (CMV status not recorded). Some clones in this sample may be carry-over from other donors' samples. This rearrangement joins TRBV28 to TRBJ2-7; maybe TRBD1 (6 bases). CDR3 sequence (DNA): TGTGCCAGCACCTCGAGGGGGTACGAGCAGTACTTC. This encodes CASTSRGYEQYF.